This TCR beta chain derives from a study of human T cells and chemical hapten exposure. V was trimmed by 5 bases and J by 1 base, leaving 16 bases between them. The CDR3 covers 16 residues. Germline assignment: CDR1 KGHSH and CDR2 LQKENI. In its sample, this clonotype was seen many times. Time point meaning: healthy volunteer bleed at 2 weeks. Whole blood, unfractionated, served as the material for total RNA extraction. In TCRdb, the RACE reads were re-called with MiXCR into one record per CDR3 protein. Among 100,000 to 150,000 distinct CDR3 sequences listed, more than 7.5% were seen once. Sequenced material: whole blood. The J gene is TRBJ2-3, the V gene TRBV18; D might be TRBD2 (5 bases). The origin of this receptor is a male donor in good health. Some clones in this sample may be carry-over from other donors' samples. CDR3 DNA sequence: TGTGCCAGCTCATTTCTCGAAGAGGGCGGCACAGATACGCAGTATTTT. Amino acid sequence: CASSFLEEGGTDTQYF.